The following is a TCR beta chain sequence with its context. Its specificity is unknown. This sample is drawn from a study of response to subunit inactivated influenza vaccine. Overall study findings and caveats: The authors proposed limited new T cell recruitment per seasonal influenza vaccination.

This CDR3 spans 15 amino acids. The germline CDR1 and CDR2 sequences are SEHNR and FQNEAQ (reference sequence). The V gene lost 5 bases and the J gene lost 6 bases, with 20 bases spanning the gap. A single record per CDR3 protein comes from TCRdb applying MiXCR to the RT-PCR reads. The data contain approximately 530,000 distinct CDR3 sequences, approximately 6.9% of them seen just once; the ten biggest clones take up over 10%. The TCR sequence derives from a man aged 45 to 75 who received an inactivated influenza vaccine. The specimen was PBMCs from blood, collected roughly 24 months after vaccination. The J gene is TRBJ2-7, the V gene TRBV7-9; D may be TRBD2 (6 bases). The CDR3 protein is CASSHSPGPGGEQYF. CDR3 DNA sequence: TGTGCCAGCAGCCACAGCCCCGGACCCGGGGGCGAGCAGTACTTC.